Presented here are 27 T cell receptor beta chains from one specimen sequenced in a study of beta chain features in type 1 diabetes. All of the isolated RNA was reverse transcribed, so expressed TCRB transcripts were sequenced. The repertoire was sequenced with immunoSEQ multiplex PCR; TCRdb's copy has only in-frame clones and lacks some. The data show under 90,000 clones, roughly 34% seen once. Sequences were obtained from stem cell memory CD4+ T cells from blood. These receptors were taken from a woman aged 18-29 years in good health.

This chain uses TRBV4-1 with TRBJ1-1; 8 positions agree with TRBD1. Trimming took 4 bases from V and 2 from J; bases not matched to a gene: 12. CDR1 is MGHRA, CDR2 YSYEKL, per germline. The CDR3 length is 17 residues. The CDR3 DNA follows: TGCGCCAGCAGCCTCAAGTTTTCCACAGGGGGAAACACTGAAGCTTTCTTT. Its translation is CASSLKFSTGGNTEAFF.

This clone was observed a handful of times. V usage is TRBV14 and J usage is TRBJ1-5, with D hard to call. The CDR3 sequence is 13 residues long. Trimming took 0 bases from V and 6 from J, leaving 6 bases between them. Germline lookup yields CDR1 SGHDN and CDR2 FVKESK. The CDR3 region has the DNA TGTGCCAGCAGCCAAGAGGAGGGTCAGCCCCAGCATTTT. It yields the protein CASSQEEGQPQHF.

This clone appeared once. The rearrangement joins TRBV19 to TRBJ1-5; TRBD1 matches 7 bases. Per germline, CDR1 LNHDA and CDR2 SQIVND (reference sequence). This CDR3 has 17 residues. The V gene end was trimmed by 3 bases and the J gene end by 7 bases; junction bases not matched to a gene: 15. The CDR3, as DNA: TGTGCCAGTAGTATTGATGTCTTGACAGGGAAGAGGCAGCCCCAGCATTTT. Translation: CASSIDVLTGKRQPQHF. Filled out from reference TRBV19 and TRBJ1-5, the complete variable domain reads DGGITQSPKYLFRKEGQNVTLSCEQNLNHDAMYWYRQDPGQGLRLIYYSQIVNDFQKGDIAEGYSVSREKKESFPLTVTSAQKNPTAFYLCASSIDVLTGKRQPQHFGDGTRLSIL.

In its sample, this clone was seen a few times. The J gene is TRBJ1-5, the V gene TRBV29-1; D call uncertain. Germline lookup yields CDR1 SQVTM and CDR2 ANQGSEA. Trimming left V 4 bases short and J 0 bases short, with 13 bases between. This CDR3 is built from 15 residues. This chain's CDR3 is CSVVLGVNSNQPQHF. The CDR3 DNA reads TGCAGCGTTGTATTGGGAGTTAATAGCAATCAGCCCCAGCATTTT.

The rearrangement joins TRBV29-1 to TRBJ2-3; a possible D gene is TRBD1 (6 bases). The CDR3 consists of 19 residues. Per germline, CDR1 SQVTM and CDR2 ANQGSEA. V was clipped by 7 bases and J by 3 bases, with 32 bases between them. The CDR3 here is CSGAGVLSVGAPGTDTQYF. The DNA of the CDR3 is TGCAGCGGAGCCGGGGTTTTGTCCGTGGGGGCGCCGGGAACAGATACGCAGTATTTT.

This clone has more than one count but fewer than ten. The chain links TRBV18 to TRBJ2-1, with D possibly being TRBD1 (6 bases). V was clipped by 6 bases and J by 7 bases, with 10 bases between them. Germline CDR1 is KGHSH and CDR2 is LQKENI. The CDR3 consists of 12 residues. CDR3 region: CASSQQGNEQFF. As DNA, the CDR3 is TGTGCCAGCTCTCAACAGGGAAATGAGCAGTTCTTC.

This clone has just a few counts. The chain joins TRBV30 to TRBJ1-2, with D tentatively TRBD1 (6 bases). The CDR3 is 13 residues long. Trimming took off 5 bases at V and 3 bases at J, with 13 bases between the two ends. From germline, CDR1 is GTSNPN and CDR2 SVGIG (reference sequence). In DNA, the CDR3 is TGTGCCTGGCACCAGGGGCTGGACTATGGCTACACCTTC. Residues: CAWHQGLDYGYTF.

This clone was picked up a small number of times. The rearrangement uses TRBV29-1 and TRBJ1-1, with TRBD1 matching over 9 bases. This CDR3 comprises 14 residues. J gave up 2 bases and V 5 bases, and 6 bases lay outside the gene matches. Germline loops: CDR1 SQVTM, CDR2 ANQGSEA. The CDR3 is CSVSRTGDNTEAFF. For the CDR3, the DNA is TGCAGCGTTTCCCGGACAGGGGATAACACTGAAGCTTTCTTT.

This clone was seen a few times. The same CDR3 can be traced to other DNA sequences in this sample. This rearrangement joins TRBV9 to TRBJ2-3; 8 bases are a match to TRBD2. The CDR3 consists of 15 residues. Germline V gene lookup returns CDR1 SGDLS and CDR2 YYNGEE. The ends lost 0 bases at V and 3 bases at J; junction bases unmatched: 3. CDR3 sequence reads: CASSVAGGPTDTQYF. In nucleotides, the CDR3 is TGTGCCAGCAGCGTAGCGGGGGGGCCAACAGATACGCAGTATTTT.

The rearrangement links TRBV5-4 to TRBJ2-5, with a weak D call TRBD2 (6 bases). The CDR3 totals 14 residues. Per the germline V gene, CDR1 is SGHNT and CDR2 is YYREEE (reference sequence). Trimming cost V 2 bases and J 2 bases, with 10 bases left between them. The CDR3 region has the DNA TGTGCCAGCAGCTTTAGGCGGGATCAAGAGACCCAGTACTTC. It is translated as CASSFRRDQETQYF.

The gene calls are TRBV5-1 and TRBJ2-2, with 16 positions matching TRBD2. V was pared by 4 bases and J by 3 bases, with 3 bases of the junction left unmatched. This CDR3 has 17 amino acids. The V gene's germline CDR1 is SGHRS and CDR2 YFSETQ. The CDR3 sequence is CASSPGLAGGDTGELFF. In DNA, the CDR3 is TGCGCCAGCAGCCCGGGACTAGCGGGGGGGGACACCGGGGAGCTGTTTTTT.

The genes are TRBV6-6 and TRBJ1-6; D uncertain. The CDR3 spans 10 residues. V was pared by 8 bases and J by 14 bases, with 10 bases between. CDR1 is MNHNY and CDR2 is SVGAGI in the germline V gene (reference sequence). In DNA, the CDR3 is TGTGCCAGCGGGCGGGGTACCCTCCACTTT. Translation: CASGRGTLHF.

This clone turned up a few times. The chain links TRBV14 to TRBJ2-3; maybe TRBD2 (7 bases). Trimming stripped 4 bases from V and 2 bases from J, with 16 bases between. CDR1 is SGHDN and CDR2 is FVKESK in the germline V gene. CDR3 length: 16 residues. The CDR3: CASSPLREGHTDTQYF. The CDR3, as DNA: TGTGCCAGCAGCCCCCTTAGGGAGGGACACACAGATACGCAGTATTTT.

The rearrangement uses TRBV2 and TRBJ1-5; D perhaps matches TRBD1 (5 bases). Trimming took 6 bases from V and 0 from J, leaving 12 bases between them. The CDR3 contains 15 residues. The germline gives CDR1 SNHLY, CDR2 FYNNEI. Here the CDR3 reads CASRGTTVSNQPQHF. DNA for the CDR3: TGTGCCAGCAGGGGGACTACGGTTAGCAATCAGCCCCAGCATTTT.

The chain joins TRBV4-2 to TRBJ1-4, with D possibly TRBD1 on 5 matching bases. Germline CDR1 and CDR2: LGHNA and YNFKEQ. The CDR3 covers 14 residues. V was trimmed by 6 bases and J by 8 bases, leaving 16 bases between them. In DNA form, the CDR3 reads TGTGCCAGCAGGTCCGGGACTCAAGGCGAAAAACTGTTTTTT. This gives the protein CASRSGTQGEKLFF.

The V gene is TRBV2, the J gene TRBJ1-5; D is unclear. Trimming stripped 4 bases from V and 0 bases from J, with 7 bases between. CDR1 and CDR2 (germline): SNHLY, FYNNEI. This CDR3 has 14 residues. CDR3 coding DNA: TGTGCCAGCAGTGTGGCTTATAGCAATCAGCCCCAGCATTTT. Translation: CASSVAYSNQPQHF. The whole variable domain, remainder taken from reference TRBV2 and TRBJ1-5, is EPEVTQTPSHQVTQMGQEVILRCVPISNHLYFYWYRQILGQKVEFLVSFYNNEISEKSEIFDDQFSVERPDGSNFTLKIRSTKLEDSAMYFCASSVAYSNQPQHFGDGTRLSIL.

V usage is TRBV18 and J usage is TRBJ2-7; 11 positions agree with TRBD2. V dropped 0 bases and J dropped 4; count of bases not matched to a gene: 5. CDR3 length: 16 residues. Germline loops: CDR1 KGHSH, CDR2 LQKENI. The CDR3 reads CASSPPNSGGEYEQYF. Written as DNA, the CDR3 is TGTGCCAGCTCACCACCAAATAGCGGGGGGGAATACGAGCAGTACTTC.

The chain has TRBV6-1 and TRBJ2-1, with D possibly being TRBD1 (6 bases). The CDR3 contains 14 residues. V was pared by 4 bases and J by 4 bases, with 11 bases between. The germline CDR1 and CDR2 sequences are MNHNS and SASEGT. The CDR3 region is CASSVRDIYNEQFF. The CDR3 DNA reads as TGTGCCAGCAGTGTCAGGGACATTTACAATGAGCAGTTCTTC.

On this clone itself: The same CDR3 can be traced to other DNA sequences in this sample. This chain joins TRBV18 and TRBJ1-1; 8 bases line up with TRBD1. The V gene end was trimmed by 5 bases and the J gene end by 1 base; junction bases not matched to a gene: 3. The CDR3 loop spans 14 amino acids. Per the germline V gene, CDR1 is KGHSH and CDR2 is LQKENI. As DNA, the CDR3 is TGTGCCAGCTCATTGGGACAGGAGAACACTGAAGCTTTCTTT. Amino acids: CASSLGQENTEAFF.

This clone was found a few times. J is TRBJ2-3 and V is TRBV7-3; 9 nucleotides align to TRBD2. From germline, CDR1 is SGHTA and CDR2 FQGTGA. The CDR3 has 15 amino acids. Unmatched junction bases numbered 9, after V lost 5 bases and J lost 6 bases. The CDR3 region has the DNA TGTGCCAGCAGCCCTTCTAGCGGGGATTGGGATACGCAGTATTTT. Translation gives CASSPSSGDWDTQYF.

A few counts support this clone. DNA for the CDR3: TGCAGCGTTGGGGACAGTGGCTACACCTTC. This gives the protein CSVGDSGYTF. This rearrangement joins TRBV29-1 to TRBJ1-2; TRBD1 aligns across 7 bases. The CDR3 loop spans 10 amino acids. The V gene end was trimmed by 4 bases and the J gene end by 7 bases; junction bases not matched to a gene: 0. In germline, CDR1 is SQVTM, CDR2 ANQGSEA.

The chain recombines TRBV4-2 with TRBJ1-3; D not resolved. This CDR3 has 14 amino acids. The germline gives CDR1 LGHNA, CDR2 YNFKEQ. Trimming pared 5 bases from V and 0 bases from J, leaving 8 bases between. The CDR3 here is CASSGGRSGNTIYF. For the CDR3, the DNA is TGTGCCAGCAGCGGCGGGCGCTCTGGAAACACCATATATTTT.

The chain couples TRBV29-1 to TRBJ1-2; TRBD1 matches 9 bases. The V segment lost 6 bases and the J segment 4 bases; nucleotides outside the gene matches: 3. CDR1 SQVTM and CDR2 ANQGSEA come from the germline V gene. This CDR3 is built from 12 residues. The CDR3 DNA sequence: TGCAGCGTCGCGACAGGGGGCTATGGCTACACCTTC. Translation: CSVATGGYGYTF.

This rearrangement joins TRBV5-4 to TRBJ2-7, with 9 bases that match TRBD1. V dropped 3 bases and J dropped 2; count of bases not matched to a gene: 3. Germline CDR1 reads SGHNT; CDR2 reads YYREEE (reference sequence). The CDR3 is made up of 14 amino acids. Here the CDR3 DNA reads TGTGCCAGCAGCTGGGACAGGGACACCTACGAGCAGTACTTC. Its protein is CASSWDRDTYEQYF. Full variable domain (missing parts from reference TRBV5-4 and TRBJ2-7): ETGVTQSPTHLIKTRGQQVTLRCSSQSGHNTVSWYQQALGQGPQFIFQYYREEENGRGNFPPRFSGLQFPNYSSELNVNALELDDSALYLCASSWDRDTYEQYFGPGTRLTVT.

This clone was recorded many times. The CDR3 spells CASSKQSSGGPYNEQFF. The CDR3 nucleotides read TGTGCCAGCAGCAAACAATCTAGCGGCGGCCCCTACAATGAGCAGTTCTTC. V usage is TRBV21-1 and J usage is TRBJ2-1; TRBD2 was called by the table and not checked on the DNA. TRBV21-1 is a pseudogene. The CDR3 contains 17 residues.

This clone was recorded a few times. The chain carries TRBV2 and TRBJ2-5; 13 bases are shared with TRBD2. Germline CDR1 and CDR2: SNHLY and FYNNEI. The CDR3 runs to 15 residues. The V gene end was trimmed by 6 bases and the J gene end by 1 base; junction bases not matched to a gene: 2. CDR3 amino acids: CASSRLAGGQETQYF. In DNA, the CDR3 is TGTGCCAGCAGCCGACTAGCGGGGGGCCAAGAGACCCAGTACTTC. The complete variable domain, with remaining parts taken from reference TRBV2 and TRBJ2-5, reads EPEVTQTPSHQVTQMGQEVILRCVPISNHLYFYWYRQILGQKVEFLVSFYNNEISEKSEIFDDQFSVERPDGSNFTLKIRSTKLEDSAMYFCASSRLAGGQETQYFGPGTRLLVL.

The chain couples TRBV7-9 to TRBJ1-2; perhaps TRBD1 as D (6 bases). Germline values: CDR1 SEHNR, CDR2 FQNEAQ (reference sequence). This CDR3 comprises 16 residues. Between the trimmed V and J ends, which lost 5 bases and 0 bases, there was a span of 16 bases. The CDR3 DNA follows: TGTGCCAGCAGCCAGACAGGTTCTCCCCCTAACTATGGCTACACCTTC. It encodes CASSQTGSPPNYGYTF.